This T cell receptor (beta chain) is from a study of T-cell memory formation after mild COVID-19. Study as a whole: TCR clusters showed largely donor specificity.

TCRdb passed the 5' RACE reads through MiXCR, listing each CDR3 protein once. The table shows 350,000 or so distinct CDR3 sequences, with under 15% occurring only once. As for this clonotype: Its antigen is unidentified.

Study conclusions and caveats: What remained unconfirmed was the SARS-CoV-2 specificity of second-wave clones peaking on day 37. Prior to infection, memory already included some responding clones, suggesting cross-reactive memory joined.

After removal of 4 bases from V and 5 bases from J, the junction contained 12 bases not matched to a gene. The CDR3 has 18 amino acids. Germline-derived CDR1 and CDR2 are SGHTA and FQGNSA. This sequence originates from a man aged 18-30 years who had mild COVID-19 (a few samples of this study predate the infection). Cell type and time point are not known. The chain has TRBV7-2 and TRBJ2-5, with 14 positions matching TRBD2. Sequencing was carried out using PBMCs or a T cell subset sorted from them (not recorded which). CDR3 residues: CASSSPRLAGGLGETQYF. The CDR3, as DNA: TGTGCCAGCAGCTCCCCCCGACTAGCGGGGGGGCTCGGTGAGACCCAGTACTTC.